The 8 T cell receptor beta chains in this list originate from one sample, sequenced in a study of blood T cell repertoires in COVID-19. Method: immunoSEQ multiplex PCR; TCRdb's copy keeps in-frame clones and lacks some. The sample consists of more than 250,000 clones, around four fifths of them appearing once. The specimen was peripheral blood. These receptors all stem from a man in his sixties who had recovered from COVID-19.

As DNA, the CDR3 is TGTGCCAGCAGCTTATTGGCGGGGGCGGGGAATGAGCAGTTCTTC. It yields the protein CASSLLAGAGNEQFF. The rearrangement uses TRBV7-3 and TRBJ2-1; possibly TRBD2 for D (7 bases). The CDR3 sequence is 15 residues long. Germline lookup yields CDR1 SGHTA and CDR2 FQGTGA. V was trimmed by 2 bases and J by 7 bases, leaving 15 bases between them.

The chain joins TRBV6-6 to TRBJ2-3; 8 bases align to TRBD1. CDR3 length: 15 residues. V shed 2 bases and J 11 bases; nucleotides not matched to a gene: 12. In germline, CDR1 is MNHNY, CDR2 SVGAGI (reference sequence). For the CDR3, the DNA is TGTGCCAGCAGTTACCCCACCCCGACAGGGGTTGAGCAGTATTTT. Translating it yields CASSYPTPTGVEQYF.

V and J are TRBV5-1 and TRBJ2-5, with TRBD2 matching 12 bases. From germline, CDR1 is SGHRS and CDR2 YFSETQ. The CDR3 extends over 16 amino acids. V lost 4 bases, J lost 4 bases, and 8 bases stayed unmatched. The CDR3 DNA sequence: TGCGCCAGCAGCCGCCAGAAGACTAGCGGGGGAGAGACCCAGTACTTC. Protein: CASSRQKTSGGETQYF.

The chain couples TRBV6-5 to TRBJ2-4, with D maybe TRBD2 (5 bases). The V end lost 6 bases, the J end lost 9 bases, and 15 bases lay between the germline ends. CDR1 and CDR2 (germline): MNHEY, SVGAGI. This CDR3 contains 13 residues. CDR3 sequence: CASRSSRAAIQYF. As DNA, the CDR3 is TGTGCCAGCAGGTCCTCGAGGGCCGCCATTCAGTACTTC.

The chain is built from TRBV13 and TRBJ2-7; possible D gene TRBD2, 6 bases. Germline loops: CDR1 PRHDT, CDR2 FYEKMQ (reference sequence). V was cut by 5 bases and J by 1 base, with 12 bases left in between. The length of the CDR3 is 14 residues. The CDR3 DNA reads as TGTGCCAGCAGCCCAGGGACTCTATCCTACGAGCAGTACTTC. Its translation: CASSPGTLSYEQYF. The variable domain in full, with the rest retrieved from reference TRBV13 and TRBJ2-7, is AAGVIQSPRHLIKEKRETATLKCYPIPRHDTVYWYQQGPGQDPQFLISFYEKMQSDKGSIPDRFSAQQFSDYHSELNMSSLELGDSALYFCASSPGTLSYEQYFGPGTRLTVT.

This chain links TRBV5-6 with TRBJ1-1; no clear D. CDR1 SGHDT and CDR2 YYEEEE come from the germline V gene. This CDR3 comprises 15 residues. Trimming left V 4 bases short and J 1 base short, with 14 bases between. The CDR3 loop reads CASSLAWSRNTEAFF. The CDR3 DNA reads as TGTGCCAGCAGCCTGGCATGGAGTCGGAACACTGAAGCTTTCTTT.

The chain combines TRBV2 with TRBJ1-1, with TRBD1 as a possible D gene (6 bases). The ends were cut back, 7 bases at V and 7 bases at J, with 19 bases in the middle. Germline V gives CDR1 SNHLY, CDR2 FYNNEI. The CDR3 extends over 14 amino acids. Here the CDR3 reads CASNAGAVRSEAFF. In DNA form, the CDR3 reads TGTGCCAGCAATGCAGGGGCGGTCAGGAGTGAAGCTTTCTTT.

The chain couples TRBV12-3 or TRBV12-4 to TRBJ2-3; D remains unclear. CDR3 length equals 13 residues. The germline V and J ends were trimmed by 6 bases and 0 bases, with 7 bases remaining between them. Here the CDR3 DNA reads TGTGCCAGCAGACTCCGTAGCACAGATACGCAGTATTTT. Translation: CASRLRSTDTQYF.